This is a list of T cell receptor beta chains from one sample in a study of T cells in Graves' hyperthyroidism and ophthalmopathy. TCRdb called the multiplex PCR reads again in MiXCR, with one record for every CDR3 protein. The sample shows 500,000 to 600,000 distinct CDR3 sequences, approximately 44% of them seen only once. Sequencing was performed on peripheral blood or thyroid tissue (not recorded which). These receptors were obtained from a woman aged 18-29 years with Graves' hyperthyroidism. Each CDR3 is given with its conserved first and last residue. A D gene is named only where the DNA matches it firmly. Part of the rows lack a size; the others show once, few, many or a class for expanded clones.

clone_size j_call v_call d_call cdr3_aa cdr3_nt
. TRBJ2-3 TRBV5-4 TRBD1 CASSTGQPTDTQYF TGTGCCAGCAGCACGGGACAGCCCACAGATACGCAGTATTTT
. TRBJ1-1 TRBV2 . CASSGGGRGMNTEAFF TGTGCCAGCAGTGGTGGAGGGCGGGGAATGAACACTGAAGCTTTCTTT
many TRBJ1-2 TRBV29-1 . CSVEDRPGSRYTF TGCAGCGTTGAAGATCGTCCCGGCTCGCGCTACACCTTC
many TRBJ2-2 TRBV7-2 TRBD1 CASSLIQGTTGELFF TGTGCCAGCAGCTTAATACAGGGGACCACCGGGGAGCTGTTTTTT
many TRBJ2-5 TRBV7-6 . CASRSSVQGTQYF TGTGCCAGCAGGTCCTCGGTCCAGGGGACCCAGTACTTC
many TRBJ1-5 TRBV4-3 . CASSQDARRSGGQPQHF TGCGCCAGCAGCCAAGATGCCAGACGTTCCGGGGGGCAGCCCCAGCATTTT
. TRBJ1-2 TRBV7-3 . CASSSMGWTEGYTF TGTGCCAGCAGCTCAATGGGGTGGACTGAAGGCTACACCTTC
. TRBJ2-5 TRBV14 TRBD2 CASSRNHRLAGGAGRETQYF TGTGCCAGCAGCCGGAACCACCGGCTAGCGGGAGGGGCAGGCCGAGAGACCCAGTACTTC
many TRBJ1-6 TRBV3-1 . CASSQGDHSPLHF TGTGCCAGCAGCCAAGGGGACCATTCACCCCTCCACTTT
. TRBJ1-1 TRBV12-3/TRBV12-4 . CASSSGTSEAFF TGTGCCAGCAGTTCCGGGACGAGTGAAGCTTTCTTT